The clone carrying this TCR beta chain was picked up a small number of times. What it binds is unknown. These data come from a study of T cell responses to AZD1222 COVID-19 vaccine. The trim removed 3 bases at V and 7 bases at J, leaving 11 bases unmatched. Germline V lookup: CDR1 KGHDR, CDR2 SFDVKD. The CDR3 sequence is 16 residues long. Some clones are missing from TCRdb's copy, which holds only in-frame ones; the method was immunoSEQ multiplex PCR. Altogether about 160,000 clones are present, 85% to 95% being singletons, with the ten largest covering around 1.3%. General observations from the study: Repertoire sampling was restricted to post-peak T cell response timepoints.

The receptor's source is an adult in good health. The V call is TRBV24-1, the J call TRBJ1-2; 9 bases match TRBD1. The sample consisted of peripheral blood, taken on day 0 of AZD1222 vaccination. The CDR3 coding sequence is TGTGCCACCAGTGATCACCGTACAGGGGGCGCTGGTGGCTACACCTTC. This translates into CATSDHRTGGAGGYTF.